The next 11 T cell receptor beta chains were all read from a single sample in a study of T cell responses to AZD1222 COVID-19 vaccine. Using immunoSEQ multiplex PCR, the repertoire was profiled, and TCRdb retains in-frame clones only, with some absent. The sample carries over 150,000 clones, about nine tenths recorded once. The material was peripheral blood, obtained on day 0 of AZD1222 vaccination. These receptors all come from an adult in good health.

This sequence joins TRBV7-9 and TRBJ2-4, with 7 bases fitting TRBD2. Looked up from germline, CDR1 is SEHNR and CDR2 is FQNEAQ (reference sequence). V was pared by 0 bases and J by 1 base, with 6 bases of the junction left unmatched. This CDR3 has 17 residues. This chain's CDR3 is CASSLAGGGEAKNIQYF. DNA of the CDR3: TGTGCCAGCAGCTTAGCGGGCGGGGGAGAGGCCAAAAACATTCAGTACTTC.

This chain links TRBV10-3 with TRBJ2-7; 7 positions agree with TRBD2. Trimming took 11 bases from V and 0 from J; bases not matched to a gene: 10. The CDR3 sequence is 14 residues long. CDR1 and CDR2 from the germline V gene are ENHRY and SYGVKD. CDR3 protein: CASQSGGSSYEQYF. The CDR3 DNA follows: TGTGCCTCGCAGTCGGGGGGTAGCTCCTACGAGCAGTACTTC.

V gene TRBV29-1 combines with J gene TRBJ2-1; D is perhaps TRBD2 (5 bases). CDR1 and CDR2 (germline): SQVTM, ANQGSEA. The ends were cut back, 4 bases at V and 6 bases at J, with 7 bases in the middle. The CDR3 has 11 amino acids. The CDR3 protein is CSVGGSNEQFF. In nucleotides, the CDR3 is TGCAGCGTTGGAGGGTCCAATGAGCAGTTCTTC.

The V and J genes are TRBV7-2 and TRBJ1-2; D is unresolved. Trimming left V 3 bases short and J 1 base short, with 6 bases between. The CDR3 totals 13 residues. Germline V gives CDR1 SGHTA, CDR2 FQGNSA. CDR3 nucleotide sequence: TGTGCCAGCAGCTTCGGGGTTAACTATGGCTACACCTTC. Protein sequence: CASSFGVNYGYTF.

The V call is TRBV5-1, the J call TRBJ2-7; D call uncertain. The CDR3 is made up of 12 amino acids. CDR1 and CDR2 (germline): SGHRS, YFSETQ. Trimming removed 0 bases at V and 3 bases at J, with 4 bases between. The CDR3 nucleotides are TGCGCCAGCAGCTTGGGAAACTACGAGCAGTACTTC. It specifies CASSLGNYEQYF.

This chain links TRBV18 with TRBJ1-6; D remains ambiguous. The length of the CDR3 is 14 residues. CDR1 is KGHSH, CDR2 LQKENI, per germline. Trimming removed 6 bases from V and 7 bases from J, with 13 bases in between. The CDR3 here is CASSFNDQNSPLHF. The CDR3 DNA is TGTGCCAGCTCGTTTAACGACCAGAATTCACCCCTCCACTTT. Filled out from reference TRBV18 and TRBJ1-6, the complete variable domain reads NAGVMQNPRHLVRRRGQEARLRCSPMKGHSHVYWYRQLPEEGLKFMVYLQKENIIDESGMPKERFSAEFPKEGPSILRIQQVVRGDSAAYFCASSFNDQNSPLHFGNGTRLTVT.

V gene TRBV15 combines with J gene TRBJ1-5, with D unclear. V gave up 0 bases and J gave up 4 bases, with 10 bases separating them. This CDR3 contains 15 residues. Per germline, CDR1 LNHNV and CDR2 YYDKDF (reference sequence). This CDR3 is CATSRDLAGNQPQHF. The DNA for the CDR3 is TGTGCCACCAGCAGAGATCTGGCAGGAAATCAGCCCCAGCATTTT.

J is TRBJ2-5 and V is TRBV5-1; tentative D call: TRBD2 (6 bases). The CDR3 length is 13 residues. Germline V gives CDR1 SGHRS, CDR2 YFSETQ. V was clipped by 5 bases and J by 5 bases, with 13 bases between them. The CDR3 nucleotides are TGCGCCAGCAGGGAGGGCAACGGGGAGACCCAGTACTTC. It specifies CASREGNGETQYF.

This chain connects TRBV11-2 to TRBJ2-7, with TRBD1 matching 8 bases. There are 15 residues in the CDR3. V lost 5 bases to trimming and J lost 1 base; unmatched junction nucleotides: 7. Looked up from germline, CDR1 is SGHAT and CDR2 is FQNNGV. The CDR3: CASSLFQGASYEQYF. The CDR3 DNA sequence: TGTGCCAGCAGCCTCTTTCAGGGGGCTTCCTACGAGCAGTACTTC.

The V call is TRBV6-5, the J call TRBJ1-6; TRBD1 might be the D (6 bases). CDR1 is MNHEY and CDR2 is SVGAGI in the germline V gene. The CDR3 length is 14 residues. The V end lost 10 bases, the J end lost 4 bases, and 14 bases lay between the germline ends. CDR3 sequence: CATQGLRYNSPLHF. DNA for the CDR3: TGTGCCACCCAGGGGCTCCGATATAATTCACCCCTCCACTTT.

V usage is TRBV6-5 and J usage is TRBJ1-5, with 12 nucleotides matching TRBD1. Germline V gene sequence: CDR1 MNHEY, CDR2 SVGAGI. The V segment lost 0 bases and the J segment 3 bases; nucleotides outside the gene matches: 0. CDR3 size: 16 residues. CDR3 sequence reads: CASSYSGQGANQPQHF. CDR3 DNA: TGTGCCAGCAGTTACTCGGGACAGGGGGCCAATCAGCCCCAGCATTTT.